The T cell receptor beta chain under discussion was sequenced for a study of T cell repertoires in cytomegalovirus infection. Study summary: Recently identified HLA-C-restricted and well-studied HLA-B-restricted CMV epitopes were used. Carrying CMV and the relevant HLA type showed in public TCR beta signatures. Study-wide points: HLA-C-restricted CMV-specific TCR beta clonotypes prevailed in the ex vivo response. Of the TCR beta families, the public ones yielded a cumulative frequency that identified carriers of CMV plus the relevant HLA.

From the reads, TCRdb called clonotypes with MiXCR, one entry per CDR3 protein. The sample lists 650,000 to 900,000 distinct CDR3 sequences; 25% to 35% were seen once. CDR3 length: 11 residues. V dropped 5 bases and J dropped 6 bases, with 7 bases sitting between them. In germline, CDR1 is LNHDA, CDR2 SQIVND (reference sequence). In regard to this clonotype: Its cognate antigen is unknown.

The TCR was taken from a human donor in good health (CMV status not recorded). Some clones in this sample may be carry-over from other donors' samples. This chain uses TRBV19 with TRBJ2-5, with D uncertain. Material: cultured CD8+ T cells from PBMCs, obtained from culture after CMV antigen stimulation. Written as DNA, the CDR3 is TGTGCCAGTAGTGCCCTTAAGACCCAGTACTTC. Protein product: CASSALKTQYF.